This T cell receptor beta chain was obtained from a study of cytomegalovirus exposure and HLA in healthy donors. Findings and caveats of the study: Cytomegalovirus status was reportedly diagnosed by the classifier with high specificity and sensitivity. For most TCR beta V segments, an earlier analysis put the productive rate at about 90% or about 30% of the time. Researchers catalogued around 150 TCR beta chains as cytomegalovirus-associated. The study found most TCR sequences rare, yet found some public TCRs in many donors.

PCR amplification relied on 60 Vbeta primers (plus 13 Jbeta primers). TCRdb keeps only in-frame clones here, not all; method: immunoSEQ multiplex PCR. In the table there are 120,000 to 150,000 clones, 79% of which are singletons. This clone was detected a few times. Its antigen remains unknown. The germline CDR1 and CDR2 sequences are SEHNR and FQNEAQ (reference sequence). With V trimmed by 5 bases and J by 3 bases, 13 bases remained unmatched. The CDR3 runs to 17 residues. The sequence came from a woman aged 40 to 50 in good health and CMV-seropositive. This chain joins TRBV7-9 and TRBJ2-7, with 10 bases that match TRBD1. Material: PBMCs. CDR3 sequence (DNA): TGTGCCAGCAGCCCTCCTACTCGGACAGGGGGAGTCTACGAGCAGTACTTC. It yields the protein CASSPPTRTGGVYEQYF.